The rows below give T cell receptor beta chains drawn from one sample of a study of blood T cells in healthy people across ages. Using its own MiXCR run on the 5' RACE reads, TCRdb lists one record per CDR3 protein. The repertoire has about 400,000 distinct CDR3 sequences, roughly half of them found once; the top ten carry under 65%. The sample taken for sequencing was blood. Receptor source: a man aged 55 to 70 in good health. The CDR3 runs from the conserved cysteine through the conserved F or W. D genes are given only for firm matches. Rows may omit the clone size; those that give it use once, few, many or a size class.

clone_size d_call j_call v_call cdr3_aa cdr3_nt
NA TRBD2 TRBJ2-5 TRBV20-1 CSADTSGGRQETQYF TGCAGTGCTGACACGAGCGGGGGCCGACAAGAGACCCAGTACTTC
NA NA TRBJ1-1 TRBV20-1 CSASGGARKNTEAFF TGCAGTGCTAGCGGGGGGGCGCGGAAAAACACTGAAGCTTTCTTT
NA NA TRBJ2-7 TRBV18 CASSPGVSDSYEQYF TGTGCCAGCTCCCCCGGGGTTTCGGACTCCTACGAGCAGTACTTC
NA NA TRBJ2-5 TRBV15 CATSRATRETQYF TGTGCCACCAGCAGAGCTACGCGAGAGACCCAGTACTTC
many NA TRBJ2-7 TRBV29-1 CSVDRGLGYEQYF TGCAGCGTTGATAGGGGCCTAGGCTACGAGCAGTACTTC
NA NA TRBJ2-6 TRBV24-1 CATEGTGANVLTF TGTGCCACCGAGGGAACTGGGGCCAACGTCCTGACTTTC
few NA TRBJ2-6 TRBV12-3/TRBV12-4 CASSPVSSGANVLTF TGTGCCAGCAGCCCCGTATCTTCTGGGGCCAACGTCCTGACTTTC
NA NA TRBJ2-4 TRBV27 CASRGARGAKNIQYF TGTGCCAGCAGGGGCGCGAGGGGAGCCAAAAACATTCAGTACTTC
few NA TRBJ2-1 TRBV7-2 CASSLARAEQFF TGTGCCAGCAGCTTAGCGCGGGCAGAGCAGTTCTTC
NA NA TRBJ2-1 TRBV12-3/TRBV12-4 CASSPPPGRAYNEQFF TGTGCCAGCAGTCCCCCCCCCGGCAGGGCGTACAATGAGCAGTTCTTC
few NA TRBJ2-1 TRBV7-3 CASSTSAGNEQFF TGTGCCAGCAGCACGTCGGCAGGGAATGAGCAGTTCTTC
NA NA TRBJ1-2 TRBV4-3 CASSPRQETNYGYTF TGCGCCAGCAGCCCTCGACAGGAAACTAACTATGGCTACACCTTC
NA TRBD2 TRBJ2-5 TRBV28 CASTTSEETQYF TGTGCCAGCACGACTAGCGAAGAGACCCAGTACTTC
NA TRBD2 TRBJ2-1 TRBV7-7 CASSLSGGGQETQFF TGTGCTAGCAGCTTGAGCGGGGGGGGGCAAGAGACCCAGTTCTTC
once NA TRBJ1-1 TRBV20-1 CSAIGGVGNTEAFF TGCAGTGCTATCGGGGGGGTGGGGAACACTGAAGCTTTCTTT
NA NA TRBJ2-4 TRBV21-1 CASSSLSQGERAKNIQYF TGTGCCAGCAGCAGTCTCTCACAAGGGGAAAGAGCCAAAAACATTCAGTACTTC
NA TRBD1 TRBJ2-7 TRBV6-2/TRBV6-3 CASGPTGSYEQYF TGTGCCAGCGGACCGACAGGGAGCTACGAGCAGTACTTC
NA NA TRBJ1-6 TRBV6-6 CASSYLQDNSPLHF TGTGCCAGCAGTTACTTACAGGACAATTCACCCCTCCACTTT
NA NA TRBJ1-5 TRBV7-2 CASSRPSYSNQPQHF TGTGCCAGCAGCCGTCCCTCTTATAGCAATCAGCCCCAGCATTTT
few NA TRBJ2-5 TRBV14 CASSRTTGRSETQYF TGTGCCAGCAGCCGAACGACAGGGAGGTCGGAGACCCAGTACTTC
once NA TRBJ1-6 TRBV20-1 CSARDKTPRSPLHF TGCAGTGCTAGAGATAAGACCCCCCGGTCACCCCTCCACTTT
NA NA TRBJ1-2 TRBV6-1 CASTLDSRYGYTF TGTGCCAGCACCCTGGACAGTCGGTATGGCTACACCTTC
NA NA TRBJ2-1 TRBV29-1 CSVHSGNNEQFF TGCAGCGTTCATAGCGGAAACAATGAGCAGTTCTTC
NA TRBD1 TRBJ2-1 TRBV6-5 CASSRPGQGFNEQFF TGTGCCAGCAGTAGACCGGGACAGGGTTTCAATGAGCAGTTCTTC
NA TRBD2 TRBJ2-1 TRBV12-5 CASGPSGGTYNEQFF TGTGCTAGTGGTCCAAGCGGGGGGACCTACAATGAGCAGTTCTTC
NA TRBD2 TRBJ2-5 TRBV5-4 CASSRASGRGGQETQYF TGTGCCAGCAGCAGGGCTAGCGGGAGGGGGGGCCAAGAGACCCAGTACTTC
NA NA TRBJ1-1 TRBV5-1 CASSGITYSGATEAFF TGCGCCAGCAGTGGCATCACTTATTCGGGAGCCACTGAAGCTTTCTTT
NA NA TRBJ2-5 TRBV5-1 CASSSGGWGETQYF TGCGCCAGCAGCAGCGGAGGCTGGGGAGAGACCCAGTACTTC
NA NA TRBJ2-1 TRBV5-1 CASSHGGGTEGEQFF TGCGCCAGCAGCCACGGCGGGGGGACAGAGGGTGAGCAGTTCTTC
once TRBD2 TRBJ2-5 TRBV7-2 CASSLGLAGMETQYF TGTGCCAGCAGCCTGGGACTAGCGGGAATGGAGACCCAGTACTTC
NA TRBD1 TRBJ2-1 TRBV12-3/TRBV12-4 CATAIGTGPAYNEQFF TGTGCCACCGCTATCGGGACAGGACCGGCCTACAATGAGCAGTTCTTC
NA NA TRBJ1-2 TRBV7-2 CASSYPGGYTF TGTGCCAGCAGCTACCCGGGTGGCTATACCTTC
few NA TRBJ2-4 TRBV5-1 CASSLPGQGSNIQYF TGCGCCAGCAGCCTGCCGGGGCAGGGCAGTAACATTCAGTACTTC
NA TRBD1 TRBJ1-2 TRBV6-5 CASSYGGDRFYGYTF TGTGCCAGCAGTTACGGGGGGGACAGATTCTATGGCTACACCTTC
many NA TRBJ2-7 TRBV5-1 CASSPGRGDYEQYF TGCGCCAGCAGCCCTGGCAGGGGCGATTACGAGCAGTACTTC
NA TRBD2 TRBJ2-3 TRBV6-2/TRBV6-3 CASSYRLAGAGTDTQYF TGTGCCAGCAGTTACCGACTAGCGGGAGCGGGCACAGATACGCAGTATTTT
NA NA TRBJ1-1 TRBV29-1 CSDGNGGQDFF TGCAGCGATGGAAATGGAGGGCAGGATTTCTTT
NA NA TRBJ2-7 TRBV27 CASSPTGTINYEQYF TGTGCCAGCAGTCCAACCGGGACAATCAACTACGAGCAGTACTTC
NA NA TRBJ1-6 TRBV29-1 CSVKETGRSDSPLHF TGCAGCGTAAAAGAAACAGGGCGTTCCGATTCACCCCTCCACTTT
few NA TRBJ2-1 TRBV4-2 CASSQDFAAWTNEQFF TGTGCCAGCAGCCAAGATTTCGCGGCCTGGACCAATGAGCAGTTCTTC
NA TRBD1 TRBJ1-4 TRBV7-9 CASSSPDRGREKLFF TGTGCCAGCAGCTCCCCGGACAGGGGAAGAGAAAAACTGTTTTTT
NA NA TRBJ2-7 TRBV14 CASSPQHGRTSKREQYF TGTGCCAGCAGCCCCCAACATGGGAGGACCAGCAAGAGAGAACAGTACTTC
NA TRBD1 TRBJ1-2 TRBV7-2 CASSLVAGGAYGYTF TGTGCCAGCAGCTTAGTGGCAGGGGGCGCCTATGGCTACACCTTC
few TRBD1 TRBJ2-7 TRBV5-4 CASSLAGTAREQYF TGTGCCAGCAGCTTGGCAGGGACAGCCCGGGAGCAGTACTTC
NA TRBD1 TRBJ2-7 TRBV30 CAWSARDRGSYEQYF TGTGCCTGGAGCGCCCGGGACAGGGGATCCTACGAGCAGTACTTC
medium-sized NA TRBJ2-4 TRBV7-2 CASSLGPTNIQYF TGTGCCAGCAGCTTGGGACCCACGAACATTCAGTACTTC
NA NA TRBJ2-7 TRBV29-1 CSVEATAYDPYVVREQYF TGCAGCGTTGAAGCGACAGCATATGATCCCTACGTAGTTCGAGAGCAGTACTTC
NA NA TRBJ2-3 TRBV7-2 CASRPGGTDTQYF TGTGCCAGCAGACCTGGGGGCACAGATACGCAGTATTTT
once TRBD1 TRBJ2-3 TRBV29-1 CSVESGTGKYF TGCAGCGTTGAATCCGGGACAGGGAAGTATTTT
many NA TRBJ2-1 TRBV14 CASSPWTDNEQFF TGTGCCAGCAGCCCATGGACAGACAATGAGCAGTTCTTC
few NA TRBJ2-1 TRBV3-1 CASSPTDRRLFF TGTGCCAGCAGCCCGACGGACCGCCGTCTGTTCTTC
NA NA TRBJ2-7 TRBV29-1 CSVAGGTNEQYF TGCAGCGTTGCCGGGGGAACCAACGAGCAGTACTTC
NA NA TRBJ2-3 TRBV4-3 CASSQDRRTLGTQYF TGCGCCAGCAGCCAAGATCGCCGGACTTTAGGGACGCAGTATTTT
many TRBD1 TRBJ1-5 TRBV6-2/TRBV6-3 CASTDREWGSNQPQHF TGTGCCAGCACGGACAGGGAATGGGGTAGCAATCAGCCCCAGCATTTT
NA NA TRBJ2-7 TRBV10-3 CAISPGPNYEQYF TGTGCCATCAGCCCGGGACCTAACTACGAGCAGTACTTC
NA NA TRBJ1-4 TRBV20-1 CSARDPQSDATNEKLFF TGCAGTGCTAGAGATCCCCAGTCCGATGCAACTAATGAAAAACTGTTTTTT
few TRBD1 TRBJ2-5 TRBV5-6 CASQPGRGLVETQYF TGTGCCTCCCAACCGGGCAGGGGGCTTGTAGAGACCCAGTACTTC
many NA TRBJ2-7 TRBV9 CASSATWGTSEEQYF TGTGCCAGCAGCGCGACGTGGGGGACATCTGAAGAGCAGTACTTC
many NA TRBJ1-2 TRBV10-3 CAISEDGGGYGYTF TGTGCCATCAGTGAGGACGGGGGCGGCTATGGCTACACCTTC
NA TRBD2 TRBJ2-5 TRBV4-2 CASSQEDSGGLQETQYF TGTGCCAGCAGCCAAGAAGATAGCGGGGGGCTCCAAGAGACCCAGTACTTC